The subject of this entry is one T cell receptor beta chain. The data belong to a study of shared clonotypes between healthy human individuals. CDR1 is SGDLS, CDR2 YYNGEE, per germline. The CDR3 runs to 16 residues. Unmatched junction bases numbered 8, after V lost 4 bases and J lost 3 bases. This table comes from immunoSEQ multiplex PCR, and its TCRdb copy is limited to in-frame clones, with some not included. The repertoire holds 550,000 to 850,000 clones, roughly two thirds seen once, with under 2% in the top ten. This sequence was found in a woman aged 30 to 39 in good health. Sequencing was performed on memory CD4+ T cells sorted from blood. Documented subset: CD45RA-negative fraction. V usage is TRBV9 and J usage is TRBJ2-3; 10 positions match TRBD1. In nucleotides, the CDR3 is TGTGCCAGCAGCAGAGCGGGACAGGGGTCGACAGATACGCAGTATTTT. Its translation is CASSRAGQGSTDTQYF.